This entry lists 20 T cell receptor beta chains sequenced from one sample in a study of blood T cell repertoires in COVID-19. TCRdb's table, derived via immunoSEQ multiplex PCR, lists solely in-frame clones and lacks some. This sample carries 90,000 to 100,000 clones, 84% of them seen once, and the ten largest clones take under 2%. Material: peripheral blood. The receptors were sampled from a man between 65 and 79 years old with active or convalescent COVID-19.

The J gene is TRBJ2-3, the V gene TRBV28, with D possibly being TRBD1 (6 bases). V lost 3 bases to trimming and J lost 5 bases, with 12 bases between them. This CDR3 is 14 amino acids long. In germline, CDR1 is MDHEN, CDR2 SYDVKM. The CDR3 here is CASSLGQGIDTQYF. The CDR3 nucleotides read TGTGCCAGCAGTTTGGGCCAGGGGATAGATACGCAGTATTTT. The full variable domain, rest sourced from reference TRBV28 and TRBJ2-3, is DVKVTQSSRYLVKRTGEKVFLECVQDMDHENMFWYRQDPGLGLRLIYFSYDVKMKEKGDIPEGYSVSREKKERFSLILESASTNQTSMYLCASSLGQGIDTQYFGPGTRLTVL.

The table lists this clone with many counts. The genes are TRBV19 and TRBJ1-6, with unresolved D. From germline, CDR1 is LNHDA and CDR2 SQIVND (reference sequence). The CDR3 loop spans 14 amino acids. Trimming removed 3 bases at V and 9 bases at J, with 12 bases between. The CDR3 spells CASSISPSSSPLHF. The CDR3 nucleotides read TGTGCCAGTAGTATCTCCCCGTCCAGTTCACCCCTCCACTTT.

V usage is TRBV5-1 and J usage is TRBJ2-5; D is ambiguous. V lost 2 bases and J lost 4, with 12 bases in between. CDR3 length: 14 amino acids. Germline V gene lookup returns CDR1 SGHRS and CDR2 YFSETQ. CDR3 residues: CASSFIPGPETQYF. The CDR3 DNA follows: TGCGCCAGCAGCTTCATCCCTGGCCCAGAGACCCAGTACTTC.

The chain is built from TRBV10-3 and TRBJ1-5; TRBD1 might be the D (6 bases). V lost 4 bases and J lost 2, with 12 bases in between. The CDR3 sequence is 15 residues long. In germline, CDR1 is ENHRY, CDR2 SYGVKD. CDR3 DNA sequence: TGTGCCATCAGTGCACAGGGAGTTCGCAATCAGCCCCAGCATTTT. This codes for CAISAQGVRNQPQHF.

The J gene is TRBJ2-1, the V gene TRBV6-2 or TRBV6-3; 7 positions agree with TRBD2. Germline lookup yields CDR1 MNHEY and CDR2 SVGEGT. The J segment lost 10 bases and the V segment lost 5 bases, leaving 17 bases of the junction unmatched. The CDR3 loop spans 16 amino acids. CDR3 nucleotide sequence: TGTGCCAGCAGTCCCGCGGACCAACGACTAGCCGGGGAGCAGTTCTTC. It translates to CASSPADQRLAGEQFF.

This clone was counted a few times. J is TRBJ2-2 and V is TRBV6-2 or TRBV6-3; TRBD2 matches at 16 bases. V lost 6 bases to trimming and J lost 6 bases; unmatched junction nucleotides: 4. Germline V gives CDR1 MNHEY, CDR2 SVGEGT. The CDR3 is 16 amino acids. CDR3: CASSGTSGGASGELFF. In DNA, the CDR3 is TGTGCCAGCAGCGGGACTAGCGGGGGGGCCTCCGGGGAGCTGTTTTTT.

This chain connects TRBV4-2 to TRBJ2-2; 10 positions agree with TRBD2. The CDR3 totals 17 residues. V shed 5 bases, J shed 1 base, and the junction held 7 bases outside the gene matches. Looked up from germline, CDR1 is LGHNA and CDR2 is YNFKEQ. The CDR3 sequence: CASSAQPSGGNTGELFF. For the CDR3, the DNA is TGTGCCAGCAGCGCCCAGCCTAGCGGGGGGAACACCGGGGAGCTGTTTTTT.

V and J are TRBV6-6 and TRBJ1-1; D might be TRBD1 (6 bases). CDR3 length: 13 residues. The germline CDR1 and CDR2 sequences are MNHNY and SVGAGI (reference sequence). Trimming took 6 bases from V and 1 from J, leaving 9 bases between them. The CDR3 sequence: CASSEQGNTEAFF. CDR3 nucleotide sequence: TGTGCCAGCAGCGAACAGGGGAACACTGAAGCTTTCTTT.

This chain joins TRBV7-2 and TRBJ1-2, with D uncertain. With 0 bases removed from V and 2 bases from J, the gap between germline ends came to 4 bases. The CDR3 sequence is 13 residues long. CDR1 SGHTA and CDR2 FQGNSA come from the germline V gene. The CDR3 sequence: CASSLAENYGYTF. The CDR3 DNA sequence: TGTGCCAGCAGCTTAGCAGAGAACTATGGCTACACCTTC.

The DNA for the CDR3 is TGCGCCAGCTGCGAGGGAAAGGACTCCGGATGGGCAGATACGCAGTATTTT. Translated: CASCEGKDSGWADTQYF. This sequence joins TRBV5-1 and TRBJ2-3; a possible D gene is TRBD2 (5 bases). Germline V gene lookup returns CDR1 SGHRS and CDR2 YFSETQ. Trimming left V 7 bases short and J 4 bases short, with 25 bases between. The CDR3 length is 17 residues.

This rearrangement joins TRBV15 to TRBJ1-6; D remains ambiguous. Germline lookup yields CDR1 LNHNV and CDR2 YYDKDF (reference sequence). This CDR3 spans 14 amino acids. Trimming cost V 0 bases and J 9 bases, with 9 bases left between them. CDR3 sequence reads: CATSRDRVPSPLHF. The CDR3 coding sequence is TGTGCCACCAGCAGAGATCGGGTTCCTTCACCCCTCCACTTT. Full variable domain (remainder filled in from reference TRBV15 and TRBJ1-6): DAMVIQNPRYQVTQFGKPVTLSCSQTLNHNVMYWYQQKSSQAPKLLFHYYDKDFNNEADTPDNFQSRRPNTSFCFLDIRSPGLGDTAMYLCATSRDRVPSPLHFGNGTRLTVT.

The chain links TRBV7-9 to TRBJ2-4; 10 bases match TRBD2. The CDR3 contains 18 residues. V was clipped by 1 base and J by 0 bases; unmatched bases: 6. Germline assignment: CDR1 SEHNR and CDR2 FQNEAQ (reference sequence). DNA for the CDR3: TGTGCCAGCAGCTTAGGTCTAGCGGGGGCGTTAGCCAAAAACATTCAGTACTTC. Its protein product is CASSLGLAGALAKNIQYF.

The gene calls are TRBV6-5 and TRBJ2-7; TRBD1 might be the D (5 bases). The germline gives CDR1 MNHEY, CDR2 SVGAGI. The germline V and J ends were trimmed by 2 bases and 2 bases, with 7 bases remaining between them. The CDR3 extends over 13 amino acids. This chain's CDR3 is CASSYGHTYEQYF. In DNA, the CDR3 is TGTGCCAGCAGTTACGGACATACCTACGAGCAGTACTTC.

This clone was counted a few times. In nucleotides, the CDR3 is TGTGCCAGCAAGGGTGGAGCGGGAGAGACCCAGTACTTC. As protein: CASKGGAGETQYF. This chain joins TRBV6-5 and TRBJ2-5, with D perhaps TRBD2 (6 bases). The length of the CDR3 is 13 residues. In germline, CDR1 is MNHEY, CDR2 SVGAGI. V dropped 7 bases and J dropped 4 bases, with 13 bases sitting between them.

This chain connects TRBV7-8 to TRBJ1-5; possibly TRBD1 for D (6 bases). The CDR3 contains 16 residues. The V gene lost 6 bases and the J gene lost 4 bases, with 19 bases spanning the gap. Germline assignment: CDR1 SGHVS and CDR2 FQNEAQ. CDR3 in DNA: TGTGCCAGCAGTTCCTCGGGGGGGGCGCGGAATCAGCCCCAGCATTTT. This encodes CASSSSGGARNQPQHF.

The gene calls are TRBV7-2 and TRBJ2-7, with 7 nucleotides matching TRBD2. V dropped 5 bases and J dropped 3; count of bases not matched to a gene: 7. The CDR3 totals 14 residues. In germline, CDR1 is SGHTA, CDR2 FQGNSA. The CDR3 DNA is TGTGCCAGCAGCCCAGCGGGGTCCTACTACGAGCAGTACTTC. Translation: CASSPAGSYYEQYF. Filled out from reference TRBV7-2 and TRBJ2-7, the complete variable domain reads GAGVSQSPSNKVTEKGKDVELRCDPISGHTALYWYRQSLGQGLEFLIYFQGNSAPDKSGLPSDRFSAERTGGSVSTLTIQRTQQEDSAVYLCASSPAGSYYEQYFGPGTRLTVT.

V gene TRBV2 combines with J gene TRBJ1-1; 12 bases match TRBD1. This CDR3 is 15 amino acids long. V shed 11 bases, J shed 5 bases, and the junction held 12 bases outside the gene matches. Germline assignment: CDR1 SNHLY and CDR2 FYNNEI. DNA for the CDR3: TGTGCCTCCACCCGGGGACAGGGGGCTGGGACTGAAGCTTTCTTT. Its translation: CASTRGQGAGTEAFF.

The V and J genes are TRBV2 and TRBJ1-2; D is perhaps TRBD1 (6 bases). V was trimmed by 1 base and J by 4 bases, leaving 16 bases between them. The CDR3 extends over 16 amino acids. Germline CDR1 and CDR2: SNHLY and FYNNEI. CDR3 in DNA: TGTGCCAGCAGTGAAGGGGGGCAGGCGGTCGTCTATGGCTACACCTTC. It encodes CASSEGGQAVVYGYTF.

The chain couples TRBV6-6 to TRBJ2-1; 13 positions agree with TRBD2. The CDR3 loop spans 13 amino acids. Germline CDR1 reads MNHNY; CDR2 reads SVGAGI (reference sequence). Germline trimming cut 6 bases from V and 15 bases from J; bases unmatched to any gene: 8. The CDR3 here is CASRTLAGGPLFF. The CDR3 DNA is TGTGCCAGCAGAACACTAGCGGGGGGGCCTTTGTTCTTC.

This rearrangement joins TRBV27 to TRBJ1-4; D possibly corresponds to TRBD1 (6 bases). The CDR3 has 16 amino acids. Trimming removed 2 bases at V and 7 bases at J, with 17 bases between. Germline V lookup: CDR1 MNHEY, CDR2 SMNVEV (reference sequence). The CDR3 DNA reads as TGTGCCAGCAGTTTAAATACTCAGGGGCGTGGTGAAAAACTGTTTTTT. Amino acids: CASSLNTQGRGEKLFF.